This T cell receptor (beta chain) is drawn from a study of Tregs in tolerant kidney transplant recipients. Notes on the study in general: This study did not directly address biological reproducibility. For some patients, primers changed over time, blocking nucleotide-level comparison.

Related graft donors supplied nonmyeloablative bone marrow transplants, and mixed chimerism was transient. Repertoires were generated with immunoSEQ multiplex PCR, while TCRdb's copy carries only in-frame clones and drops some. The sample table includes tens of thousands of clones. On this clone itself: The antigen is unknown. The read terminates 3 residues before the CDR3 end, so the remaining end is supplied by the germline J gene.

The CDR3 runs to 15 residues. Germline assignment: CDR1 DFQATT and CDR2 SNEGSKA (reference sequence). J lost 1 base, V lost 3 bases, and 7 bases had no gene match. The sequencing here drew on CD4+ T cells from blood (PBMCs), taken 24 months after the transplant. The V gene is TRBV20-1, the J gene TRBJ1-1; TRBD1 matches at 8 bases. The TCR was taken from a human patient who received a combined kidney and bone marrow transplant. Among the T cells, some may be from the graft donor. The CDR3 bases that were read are TGCAGTGCTAGTCCCAGGGGGCGGACGAACACTGAA. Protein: CSASPRGRTNTE. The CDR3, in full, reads CSASPRGRTNTEAFF.